This TCR beta chain originates from a study of cytotoxic CD8 clonotypes in ibrutinib-treated CLL. The overall study: Across the patients, approximately 12 were relapsed/refractory, roughly 16 treatment-naive and 17 to 18 IGHV unmutated. Response was recorded as partial in about 24 patients and complete in 2; at median about 6 years, 14 remained remitted and some 12 had progressed. Study-wide findings and caveats: Clonality increased at ibrutinib response, then returned toward baseline at progression. Measured clonality at baseline was greater than in age-matched healthy donors and tracked with circulating CD8+ T-cell counts.

Only in-frame clones appear in the TCRdb table, and some are missing; sequencing was by immunoSEQ multiplex PCR. The sample includes approximately 200,000 clones, over 60% of them seen just once. Germline V gene lookup returns CDR1 MDHEN and CDR2 SYDVKM. Trimming took off 4 bases at V and 4 bases at J, with 0 bases between the two ends. The CDR3 contains 10 residues. On this clone: Antigen specificity is unknown.

Specimen: PBMCs, collected after 24 months of ibrutinib treatment. This chain joins TRBV28 and TRBJ2-3; D unresolved. This sequence was found in a human donor with chronic lymphocytic leukemia. CDR3 protein: CASSSDTQYF. CDR3 bases: TGTGCCAGCAGTTCAGATACGCAGTATTTT.